What follows are 7 T cell receptor beta chains derived from one specimen sequenced in a study of blood T cell repertoires in COVID-19. Repertoires were generated with immunoSEQ multiplex PCR, while TCRdb's copy carries only in-frame clones and drops some. The sample contains more than 110,000 clones, over 70% of which appear only once. The sample was peripheral blood. The receptor set was obtained from a human donor in a cohort sampled during active COVID-19.

The chain joins TRBV11-3 to TRBJ2-1, with D maybe TRBD1 (5 bases). Per the germline V gene, CDR1 is SGHNT and CDR2 is YENEEA. Trimming took 6 bases from V and 10 from J, leaving 16 bases between them. The CDR3 runs to 13 residues. CDR3 DNA sequence: TGTGCCAGCAGTAGAGGATGGGGCGGAGAGCAGTTCTTC. Translation: CASSRGWGGEQFF.

The CDR3 sequence: CASSFQGLVETQYF. The CDR3 DNA sequence: TGCGCCAGCAGCTTTCAGGGGTTAGTAGAGACCCAGTACTTC. V and J are TRBV5-1 and TRBJ2-5, with TRBD1 as a possible D gene (6 bases). The CDR3 loop spans 14 amino acids. Germline V lookup: CDR1 SGHRS, CDR2 YFSETQ. The ends were cut back, 2 bases at V and 4 bases at J, with 12 bases in the middle.

This rearrangement joins TRBV5-6 to TRBJ1-1; 8 nucleotides line up with TRBD1. Per germline, CDR1 SGHDT and CDR2 YYEEEE. The CDR3 runs 14 residues. After removal of 7 bases from V and 5 bases from J, the junction contained 10 bases not matched to a gene. The CDR3 DNA sequence: TGTGCCAGCGAGCCCAGGGGGCGCGGGACTGAAGCTTTCTTT. This codes for CASEPRGRGTEAFF.

The genes are TRBV19 and TRBJ2-4; no clear D gene. The V and J ends lost 1 base and 6 bases respectively, with 10 bases between them. Germline CDR1 is LNHDA and CDR2 is SQIVND (reference sequence). The CDR3 has 14 residues. The CDR3 region has the DNA TGTGCCAGTAGTATAGGAGGCTTCGGAAACATTCAGTACTTC. This codes for CASSIGGFGNIQYF.

The V call is TRBV5-6, the J call TRBJ1-6; D is uncertain. V lost 5 bases and J 0 bases, leaving 15 bases between the germline ends. Looked up from germline, CDR1 is SGHDT and CDR2 is YYEEEE. CDR3 length: 17 amino acids. This chain's CDR3 is CASRSNSISSYNSPLHF. CDR3 DNA sequence: TGTGCCAGCAGGTCTAACTCAATAAGCTCCTATAATTCACCCCTCCACTTT.

The chain employs TRBV7-3 and TRBJ1-5; the D gene is possibly TRBD1 (5 bases). Germline loops: CDR1 SGHTA, CDR2 FQGTGA. The CDR3 sequence is 19 residues long. V was clipped by 4 bases and J by 0 bases, with 22 bases between them. The DNA of the CDR3 is TGTGCCAGCAGCTCGCGGAGTGTGGTGACAGAGTATAGCAATCAGCCCCAGCATTTT. Translation: CASSSRSVVTEYSNQPQHF.

The CDR3 protein is CSASGDTYGYTF. The CDR3 region has the DNA TGCAGTGCTAGTGGGGACACCTATGGCTACACCTTC. The gene calls are TRBV20-1 and TRBJ1-2; the D gene is possibly TRBD1 (6 bases). The germline V gene encodes CDR1 DFQATT and CDR2 SNEGSKA (reference sequence). The CDR3 is made up of 12 amino acids. Between the trimmed V and J ends, which lost 3 bases and 4 bases, there was a span of 9 bases.